The present T cell receptor beta chain was sequenced within a study of blood T cell repertoires in COVID-19. About the study: Samples came from the United States, Italy and Spain, spanning acute and convalescent COVID-19. In each case, the material was cDNA or gDNA derived from T cells, B-cell-depleted T cells, or PBMCs.

Germline values: CDR1 SGHNT, CDR2 YYREEE (reference sequence). V lost 0 bases to trimming and J lost 6 bases; unmatched junction nucleotides: 4. The CDR3 sequence is 15 residues long. Authors' data handling: The authors estimated nucleated cell counts from reference gene primer amplification. The protocol was immunoSEQ multiplex PCR, while the TCRdb copy is restricted to in-frame clones and leaves out a portion. V and J calls and clone size are copied from that table; D and trimming were computed from the DNA. The sample carries about 230,000 clones, 70% to 90% recorded once. Cohort allocation depended upon clinical history that participants reported.

The chain is built from TRBV5-4 and TRBJ2-7, with 12 bases that match TRBD1. The sequence derives from a woman in her 40s with acute COVID-19. Sequenced sample: PBMCs or T cells enriched from blood (not recorded which). CDR3 protein: CASSLGGQGAFEQYF. CDR3 bases: TGTGCCAGCAGCTTGGGGGGACAGGGGGCTTTCGAGCAGTACTTC.